This T cell receptor (beta chain) emerged from a study of cytomegalovirus exposure and HLA in healthy donors. In the study overall: Findings of an earlier analysis included some 120 million unique TCR beta sequences from 200 million or so T cells. Whole-study findings and limits: A likely sequencing artifact accounted for one observed cluster of highly shared sequence variants. In a later analysis, a missense DCLRE1C variant was linked to TCR beta V- and J-gene trimming.

CDR3 length equals 15 residues. Germline CDR1 SGHDT, CDR2 YYEEEE. The J segment lost 8 bases and the V segment lost 0 bases, leaving 5 bases of the junction unmatched. This clone was seen only a few times. Its antigen is unidentified. PCR was performed using 60 Vbeta and 13 Jbeta primers. Some clones are missing from TCRdb's copy, which holds only in-frame ones; the method was immunoSEQ multiplex PCR. The sample lists about 120,000 clones, roughly 70% occurring once. These donors, healthy bone marrow donors, were studied. Material for sequencing was PBMCs. The chain has TRBV5-6 and TRBJ1-4; 9 positions match TRBD1. This clonotype originated in a woman in her 40s in good health and CMV-seropositive. The CDR3 bases are TGTGCCAGCAGCTTGGGGACAGGGGTTGGGGAAAAACTGTTTTTT. Residues: CASSLGTGVGEKLFF.